The clone carrying this T cell receptor (beta chain) was recorded a few times. Unique molecular identifiers were incorporated when the TCRbeta library was constructed. TCRdb reprocessed the PCR reads via MiXCR and lists one record per CDR3 protein. This table holds about 290,000 distinct CDR3 sequences, 10% found once. The CDR3 is 13 amino acids. The germline gives CDR1 SGHTA, CDR2 FQGNSA. Trimming took off 3 bases at V and 6 bases at J, with 12 bases between the two ends. This sample is part of a study of T-cell reconstitution after alpha-beta-depleted transplantation in children. This sequence joins TRBV7-2 and TRBJ2-7; D is perhaps TRBD1 or TRBD2 (5 bases each). The sample here was PBMCs, taken before TCRalphabeta/CD19-depleted stem cell transplant. This clonotype originated in a boy under three years old with acute myeloid leukemia, due to receive a stem cell transplant. The CDR3 sequence is CASSFGTSREQYF. The CDR3 region has the DNA TGTGCCAGCAGCTTTGGGACCTCCCGCGAGCAGTACTTC.